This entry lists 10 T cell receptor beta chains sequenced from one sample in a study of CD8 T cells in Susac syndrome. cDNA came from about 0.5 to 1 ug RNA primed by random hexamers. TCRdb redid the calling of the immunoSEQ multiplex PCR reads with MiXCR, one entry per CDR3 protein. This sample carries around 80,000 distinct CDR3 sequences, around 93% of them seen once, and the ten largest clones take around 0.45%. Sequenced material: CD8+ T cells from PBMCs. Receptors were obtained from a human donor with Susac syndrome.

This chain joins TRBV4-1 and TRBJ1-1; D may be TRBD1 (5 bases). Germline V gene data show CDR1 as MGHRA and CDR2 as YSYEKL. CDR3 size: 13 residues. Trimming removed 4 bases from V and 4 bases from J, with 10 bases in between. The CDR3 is CASSLQGRTEAFF. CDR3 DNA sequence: TGCGCCAGCAGCCTTCAGGGTCGCACTGAAGCTTTCTTT.

The CDR3 here is CASSSPGGRGYTF. The CDR3 DNA follows: TGTGCCAGCAGCTCCCCCGGGGGCCGTGGCTACACCTTC. The genes are TRBV5-4 and TRBJ1-2, with D maybe TRBD1 (6 bases). Germline V gene sequence: CDR1 SGHNT, CDR2 YYREEE (reference sequence). V lost 3 bases to trimming and J lost 7 bases, with 13 bases between them. The CDR3 contains 13 residues. The full variable domain, with the rest looked up from reference TRBV5-4 and TRBJ1-2, is ETGVTQSPTHLIKTRGQQVTLRCSSQSGHNTVSWYQQALGQGPQFIFQYYREEENGRGNFPPRFSGLQFPNYSSELNVNALELDDSALYLCASSSPGGRGYTFGSGTRLTVV.

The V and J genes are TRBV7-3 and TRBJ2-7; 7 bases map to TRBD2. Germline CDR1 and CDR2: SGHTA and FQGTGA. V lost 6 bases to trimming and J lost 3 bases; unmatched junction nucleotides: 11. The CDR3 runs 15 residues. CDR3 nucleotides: TGTGCCAGCAGTCGCGAGGGAGGGCCTAACTACGAGCAGTACTTC. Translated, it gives CASSREGGPNYEQYF.

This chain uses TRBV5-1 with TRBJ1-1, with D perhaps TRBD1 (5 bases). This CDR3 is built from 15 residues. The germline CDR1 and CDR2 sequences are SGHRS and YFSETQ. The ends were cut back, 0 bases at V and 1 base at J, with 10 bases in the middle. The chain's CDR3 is CASSLEGVPNTEAFF. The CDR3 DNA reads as TGCGCCAGCAGCTTGGAAGGGGTACCGAACACTGAAGCTTTCTTT.

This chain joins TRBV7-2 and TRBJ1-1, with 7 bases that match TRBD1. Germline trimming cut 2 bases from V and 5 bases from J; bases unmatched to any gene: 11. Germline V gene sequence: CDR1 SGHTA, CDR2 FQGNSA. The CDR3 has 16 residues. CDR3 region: CASSLWLAGGQTEAFF. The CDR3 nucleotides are TGTGCCAGCAGCTTATGGCTCGCAGGGGGTCAAACTGAAGCTTTCTTT.

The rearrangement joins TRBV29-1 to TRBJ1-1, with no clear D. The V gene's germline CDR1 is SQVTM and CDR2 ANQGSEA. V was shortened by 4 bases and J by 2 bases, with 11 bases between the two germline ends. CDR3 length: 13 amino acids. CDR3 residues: CSVGSGRNTEAFF. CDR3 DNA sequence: TGCAGCGTTGGGTCCGGGCGCAACACTGAAGCTTTCTTT.

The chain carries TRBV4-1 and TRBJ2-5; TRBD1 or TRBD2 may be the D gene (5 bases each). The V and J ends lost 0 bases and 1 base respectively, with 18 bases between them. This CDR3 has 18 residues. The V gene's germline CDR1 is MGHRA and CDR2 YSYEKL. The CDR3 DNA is TGCGCCAGCAGCCAAGAAGGCTTAACGGTTGGGGGCCAAGAGACCCAGTACTTC. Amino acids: CASSQEGLTVGGQETQYF.

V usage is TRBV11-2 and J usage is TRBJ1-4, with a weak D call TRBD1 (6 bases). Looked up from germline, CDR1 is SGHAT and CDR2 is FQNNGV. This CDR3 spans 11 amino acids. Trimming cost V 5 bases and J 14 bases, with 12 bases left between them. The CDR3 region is CASSVGASLFF. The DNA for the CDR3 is TGTGCCAGCAGCGTGGGGGCCTCCCTGTTTTTT.

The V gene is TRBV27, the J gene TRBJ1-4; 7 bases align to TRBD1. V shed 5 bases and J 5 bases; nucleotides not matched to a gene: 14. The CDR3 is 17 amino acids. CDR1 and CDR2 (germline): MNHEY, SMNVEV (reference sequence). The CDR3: CASSPSDRPYRNEKLFF. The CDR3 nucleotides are TGTGCCAGCAGTCCTTCGGACAGGCCGTATCGGAATGAAAAACTGTTTTTT.

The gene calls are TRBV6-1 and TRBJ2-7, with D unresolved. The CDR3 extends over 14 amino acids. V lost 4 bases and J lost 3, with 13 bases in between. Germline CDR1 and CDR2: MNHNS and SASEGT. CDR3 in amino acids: CASSGARISYEQYF. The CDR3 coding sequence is TGTGCCAGCAGTGGGGCCAGAATCAGCTACGAGCAGTACTTC.